Here is one T cell receptor beta chain with its context. Its specificity is unknown. V lost 5 bases to trimming and J lost 4 bases; unmatched junction nucleotides: 7. Germline lookup yields CDR1 SGHTA and CDR2 FQGNSA. This CDR3 has 14 residues. A multiplex PCR was run with 60 Vbeta primers and 13 Jbeta primers. Some clones are missing from TCRdb's copy, which holds only in-frame ones; the method was immunoSEQ multiplex PCR. The sample includes around 160,000 clones, 75% to 80% seen only once; the top ten take over 11%. This record belongs to a study of cytomegalovirus exposure and HLA in healthy donors. General study points: Among CMV-associated TCR beta chains, most appeared HLA-restricted in a later analysis. Among donors in an Asian-associated ancestry cluster, a later analysis reportedly found fewer N-insertions than the roughly 610-donor mean. Later analysis suggested links between common viral pathogens and several top significant clusters. Beyond CMV serostatus, there was no information to go on about immune exposure.

This TCR was sampled from a man aged 45 to 65 in good health and CMV-seropositive. The sequenced sample consisted of PBMCs. The rearrangement uses TRBV7-2 and TRBJ1-1, with 7 bases aligning to TRBD1. CDR3: CASSPRQGRTEAFF. CDR3 bases: TGTGCCAGCAGCCCCAGACAGGGTCGCACTGAAGCTTTCTTT.